This T cell receptor (beta chain) was sequenced in a study of beta chain features in type 1 diabetes. This clone occurred a few times. Its specificity is not known. This CDR3 spans 18 amino acids. The germline V gene encodes CDR1 SGHTA and CDR2 FQGNSA. Trimming removed 5 bases from V and 3 bases from J; junction bases left unmatched: 16. TCRB transcripts that were expressed got sequenced, as all of the isolated RNA had been reverse transcribed. TCRdb's table, derived via immunoSEQ multiplex PCR, lists solely in-frame clones and lacks some. Of around 500,000 clones in the sample, roughly an eighth were seen once. Study-level results: Within patients, naive, central memory and Treg TCRB repertoires seemed more similar than within healthy donors. When VDJ junctions were examined, type 1 diabetes patients showed fewer insertions and more deletions.

The sample comprised naive CD4+ T cells from blood. This sequence joins TRBV7-2 and TRBJ1-3, with 7 bases lining up with TRBD1. This receptor was taken from a woman between 18 and 29 years old in good health. CDR3 sequence: CASSLEASGGFGGNTIYF. DNA for the CDR3: TGTGCCAGCAGCCTAGAGGCCTCAGGGGGGTTCGGTGGAAACACCATATATTTT.